This section outlines one T cell receptor (beta chain) sequence together with its context. Its antigen is undetermined. The source of the sample is a study of blood T cells in healthy people across ages. This CDR3 has 15 residues. The germline CDR1 and CDR2 sequences are MNHEY and SVGEGT. Study observations and caveats: It was the long-lived donors that had more naive CD4+ cells and higher diversity than aged donors.

Next came a second PCR, run for about 7 to 12 cycles, which used a sample-barcoded 5' primer along with a J-beta primer mix. Any given sample supplied a minimum of 2.5 million CDR3-containing paired-end reads. TCRdb used MiXCR to reprocess the 5' RACE reads, holding one entry per CDR3 protein. Seen here are 750,000 to 1,000,000 distinct CDR3 sequences, 25% to 35% observed once, and the top ten hold 10%. These records were also assigned to another study, of T cells of mothers and their children. That paper adds: Overlap in related mother-child pairs always slightly exceeded unrelated pairs, never significantly.

What was sequenced was blood. This receptor was obtained from a woman aged 40 to 50 in good health. J is TRBJ2-5 and V is TRBV6-2 or TRBV6-3; D is ambiguous. The J call may be incorrect, as the DNA end agrees better with TRBJ2-7. The CDR3: CASSYPVETGYEQYF. For the CDR3, the DNA is TGTGCCAGCAGTTACCCCGTGGAGACGGGCTACGAGCAGTACTTC.